The present T cell receptor beta chain was sequenced within a study of T-cell reconstitution after alpha-beta-depleted transplantation in children. Using unique molecular identifiers, the investigators prepared the TCRbeta library. One entry per CDR3 protein results from TCRdb running MiXCR on the PCR reads. The data contain fewer than 550,000 distinct CDR3 sequences, around 15% of them singletons. The germline CDR1 and CDR2 sequences are SGHKS and YYEKEE (reference sequence). The CDR3 consists of 14 residues. V was clipped by 5 bases and J by 7 bases; unmatched bases: 6. The sequence was collected from a boy in the first two years of life who had a stem cell transplant for Wiskott-Aldrich syndrome, so the T cells may come from the graft donor. The specimen comprised PBMCs, mostly from graft donor cells, sampled 360 days after TCRalphabeta/CD19-depleted stem cell transplant. V gene TRBV5-5 combines with J gene TRBJ2-1; 10 nucleotides match TRBD2. Here the CDR3 reads CASSTGLAVNEQFF. The CDR3 region has the DNA TGTGCCAGCAGTACCGGACTAGCGGTGAATGAGCAGTTCTTC. Looking up the rest from reference TRBV5-5 and TRBJ2-1 gives the full variable domain: DAGVTQSPTHLIKTRGQQVTLRCSPISGHKSVSWYQQVLGQGPQFIFQYYEKEERGRGNFPDRFSARQFPNYSSELNVNALLLGDSALYLCASSTGLAVNEQFFGPGTRLTVL.